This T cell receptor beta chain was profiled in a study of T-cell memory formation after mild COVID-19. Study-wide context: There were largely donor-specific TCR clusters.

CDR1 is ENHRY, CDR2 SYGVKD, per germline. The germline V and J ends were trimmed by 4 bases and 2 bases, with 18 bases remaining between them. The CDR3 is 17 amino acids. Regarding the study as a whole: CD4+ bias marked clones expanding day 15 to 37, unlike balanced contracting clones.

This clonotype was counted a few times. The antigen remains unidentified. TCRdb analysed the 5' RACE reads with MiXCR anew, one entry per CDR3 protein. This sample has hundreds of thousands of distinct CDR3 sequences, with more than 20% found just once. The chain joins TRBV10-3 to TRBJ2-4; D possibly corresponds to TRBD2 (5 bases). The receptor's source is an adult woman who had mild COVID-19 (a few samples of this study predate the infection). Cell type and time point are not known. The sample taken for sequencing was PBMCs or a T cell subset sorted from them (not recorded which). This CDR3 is CAISGDGITGTKNIQYF. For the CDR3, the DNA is TGTGCCATCAGTGGCGACGGGATAACGGGCACCAAAAACATTCAGTACTTC.